One sample yielded the 31 T cell receptor beta chains listed below, sequenced in a study of monozygotic twins with inflammatory bowel disease. TCRdb re-called the 5' RACE reads; every CDR3 protein appears as one record, without DNA. Found here are more than 300,000 distinct CDR3 sequences; the top ten clones hold approximately 2.4%. What was sequenced was blood. These receptors were taken from a human donor with ulcerative colitis or Crohn's disease, or a healthy co-twin of an affected twin (not recorded which).

The rearrangement links TRBV19 to TRBJ1-5; TCRdb's D gene call, TRBD1, goes unchecked for lack of DNA. The CDR3 totals 15 residues. Looked up from germline, CDR1 is LNHDA and CDR2 is SQIVND (reference sequence). The CDR3 protein is CASSTTGGSNQPQHF. Filled out from reference TRBV19 and TRBJ1-5, the complete variable domain reads DGGITQSPKYLFRKEGQNVTLSCEQNLNHDAMYWYRQDPGQGLRLIYYSQIVNDFQKGDIAEGYSVSREKKESFPLTVTSAQKNPTAFYLCASSTTGGSNQPQHFGDGTRLSIL.

The rearrangement joins TRBV12-3 or TRBV12-4 to TRBJ2-4; the TRBD1 assignment by TCRdb is unverifiable without DNA. The CDR3 totals 16 residues. This CDR3 is CASSLLAAPGVNIQYF.

The CDR3 loop is CAISRGEEGGKLFF. The chain employs TRBV10-3 and TRBJ1-4. This CDR3 has 14 amino acids. Per germline, CDR1 ENHRY and CDR2 SYGVKD.

The chain has TRBV4-3 and TRBJ2-7; lacking DNA, the TRBD1 call made by TCRdb goes unchecked. The germline V gene encodes CDR1 LGHNA and CDR2 YSLEER. This CDR3 has 15 residues. The CDR3 loop reads CASSQDHPGEYEQYF.

CDR3 region: CASSFRGRQETQYF. The chain has TRBV27 and TRBJ2-5; the TRBD1 assignment by TCRdb is unverifiable without DNA. The CDR3 is 14 residues long. CDR1 is MNHEY, CDR2 SMNVEV, per germline (reference sequence).

The chain joins TRBV10-3 to TRBJ2-3. The germline CDR1 and CDR2 sequences are ENHRY and SYGVKD. CDR3 size: 14 residues. The CDR3 is CAISESGSTDTQYF.

The gene calls are TRBV19 and TRBJ2-2; checking the TCRdb D call of TRBD2 is not possible without DNA. CDR3 length: 15 amino acids. Germline CDR1 LNHDA, CDR2 SQIVND (reference sequence). The CDR3 here is CASSIISGVTGELFF.

The chain joins TRBV7-8 to TRBJ2-3; there is no DNA to check the TCRdb D call of TRBD2. The CDR3 totals 17 residues. CDR1 SGHVS and CDR2 FQNEAQ come from the germline V gene. The CDR3 is CASSLVSSGGAQDTQYF.

The chain recombines TRBV7-8 with TRBJ1-2. Germline lookup yields CDR1 SGHVS and CDR2 FQNEAQ. The CDR3 contains 15 residues. The CDR3 region is CASSLAPEVLYGYTF.

The genes are TRBV19 and TRBJ2-1. This CDR3 is built from 12 residues. Per the germline V gene, CDR1 is LNHDA and CDR2 is SQIVND (reference sequence). The CDR3 sequence is CASKDGGREQFF.

The chain employs TRBV20-1 and TRBJ2-3; the TRBD2 assignment by TCRdb is unverifiable without DNA. The CDR3 spans 13 residues. Germline V gene data show CDR1 as DFQATT and CDR2 as SNEGSKA (reference sequence). CDR3 loop: CSVRGGLADTQYF.

V usage is TRBV9 and J usage is TRBJ1-2; TCRdb's D call, TRBD1, is unchecked because there is no DNA. Germline CDR1 SGDLS, CDR2 YYNGEE. This CDR3 comprises 16 residues. The CDR3 sequence: CASSVGSGTTTYGYTF. The full variable domain, with the rest looked up from reference TRBV9 and TRBJ1-2, is DSGVTQTPKHLITATGQRVTLRCSPRSGDLSVYWYQQSLDQGLQFLIQYYNGEERAKGNILERFSAQQFPDLHSELNLSSLELGDSALYFCASSVGSGTTTYGYTFGSGTRLTVV.

The rearrangement joins TRBV4-3 to TRBJ1-6. The germline gives CDR1 LGHNA, CDR2 YSLEER. The CDR3 covers 13 residues. The CDR3 spells CASSQDLSSPLHF.

The chain combines TRBV24-1 with TRBJ2-1. Germline values: CDR1 KGHDR, CDR2 SFDVKD. This CDR3 contains 13 residues. The chain's CDR3 is CATSDKGWGEQFF.

The CDR3 protein is CASRTDLRGNQPQHF. The rearrangement links TRBV6-2 or TRBV6-3 to TRBJ1-5; TCRdb indicates TRBD1, and absent DNA this call remains unverified. Germline V gene data show CDR1 as MNHEY and CDR2 as SVGEGT. The CDR3 is 15 residues long.

This chain links TRBV9 with TRBJ2-7. This CDR3 region has 14 residues. Germline V gene lookup returns CDR1 SGDLS and CDR2 YYNGEE. The CDR3 is CASSLGFETYEQYF.

This chain links TRBV4-3 with TRBJ2-1. The CDR3 totals 15 residues. Germline values: CDR1 LGHNA, CDR2 YSLEER. CDR3: CASSQDGVEDNEQFF.

V and J are TRBV5-1 and TRBJ1-3; the TCRdb D gene call, TRBD1, has no DNA to confirm it. CDR3 length equals 15 residues. Germline CDR1 is SGHRS and CDR2 is YFSETQ. This CDR3 is CASSPGQISGNTIYF.

The chain carries TRBV4-3 and TRBJ2-1; there is no DNA to check the TCRdb D call of TRBD2. This CDR3 has 18 amino acids. Germline V gene sequence: CDR1 LGHNA, CDR2 YSLEER. CDR3 sequence reads: CASSHRPLASSSYNEQFF.

The chain couples TRBV27 to TRBJ2-7; checking the TCRdb D call of TRBD2 is not possible without DNA. The CDR3 has 14 amino acids. Germline V gene data show CDR1 as MNHEY and CDR2 as SMNVEV (reference sequence). The CDR3 protein is CASRRQAPGGEQYF.

J is TRBJ2-3 and V is TRBV6-5. The CDR3 runs to 15 residues. Germline CDR1 is MNHEY and CDR2 is SVGAGI. CDR3 loop: CASSYSTASTDTQYF.

CDR3: CASSGLFFQETQYF. The rearrangement links TRBV4-1 to TRBJ2-5. Germline V gives CDR1 MGHRA, CDR2 YSYEKL. The CDR3 length is 14 residues.

V is TRBV7-9 and J is TRBJ2-1; absent DNA, TCRdb's TRBD1 call cannot be checked. There are 15 residues in the CDR3. Germline values: CDR1 SEHNR, CDR2 FQNEAQ (reference sequence). CDR3 sequence reads: CASSPGGSGYNEQFF.

The CDR3 reads CASSGGVVDTEAFF. This chain links TRBV25-1 with TRBJ1-1; no DNA is available, so the TRBD1 call from TCRdb remains unchecked. Germline V gene data show CDR1 as MGHDK and CDR2 as SYGVNS. The CDR3 runs 14 residues. Using reference TRBV25-1 and TRBJ1-1 for the parts outside the CDR3, the full variable domain is EADIYQTPRYLVIGTGKKITLECSQTMGHDKMYWYQQDPGMELHLIHYSYGVNSTEKGDLSSESTVSRIRTEHFPLTLESARPSHTSQYLCASSGGVVDTEAFFGQGTRLTVV.

The J gene is TRBJ2-1, the V gene TRBV2; TCRdb reports TRBD1, a call that lacks DNA to check it against. Germline CDR1 is SNHLY and CDR2 is FYNNEI. There are 17 residues in the CDR3. The CDR3 sequence is CASDFRDRSSSYNEQFF.

The V call is TRBV7-9, the J call TRBJ2-5; the TCRdb call, TRBD1, lacks DNA for checking. The CDR3 sequence is 14 residues long. CDR1 and CDR2 (germline): SEHNR, FQNEAQ (reference sequence). CDR3 in amino acids: CASSPGQHQETQYF.

CDR3 residues: CASSLGHSMNTEAFF. The chain uses TRBV5-1 and TRBJ1-1. The CDR3 is 15 residues long. The germline CDR1 and CDR2 sequences are SGHRS and YFSETQ.

The chain joins TRBV5-1 to TRBJ2-3. The germline gives CDR1 SGHRS, CDR2 YFSETQ. The CDR3 spans 14 residues. CDR3 amino acids: CASSLATPTDTQYF. Full variable domain (rest looked up from reference TRBV5-1 and TRBJ2-3): KAGVTQTPRYLIKTRGQQVTLSCSPISGHRSVSWYQQTPGQGLQFLFEYFSETQRNKGNFPGRFSGRQFSNSRSEMNVSTLELGDSALYLCASSLATPTDTQYFGPGTRLTVL.

V usage is TRBV5-1 and J usage is TRBJ2-2. There are 13 residues in the CDR3. Germline V CDR1 and CDR2: SGHRS, YFSETQ. CDR3 residues: CASSLNSAGELFF. The full variable domain, its missing parts supplied by reference TRBV5-1 and TRBJ2-2, is KAGVTQTPRYLIKTRGQQVTLSCSPISGHRSVSWYQQTPGQGLQFLFEYFSETQRNKGNFPGRFSGRQFSNSRSEMNVSTLELGDSALYLCASSLNSAGELFFGEGSRLTVL.

The chain carries TRBV9 and TRBJ1-2; the D call of TRBD1 rests on TCRdb alone, since no DNA is present to check it. Germline V gene data show CDR1 as SGDLS and CDR2 as YYNGEE. The CDR3 is 16 residues long. The CDR3: CASSERMDRGHYGYTF.

The genes are TRBV15 and TRBJ2-1; with no DNA, the TCRdb D assignment of TRBD2 cannot be verified. There are 16 residues in the CDR3. From germline, CDR1 is LNHNV and CDR2 YYDKDF (reference sequence). The CDR3 protein is CATSRGLAGGDNEQFF.